These T cell receptor beta chains were read from a single sample in a study of technical replicates of blood from four donors. Sequencing was performed with immunoSEQ multiplex PCR; in TCRdb, only in-frame clones are kept and a portion is missing. Of 95,000 to 100,000 clones listed, approximately 96% were seen once; the top ten hold roughly 0.22%. Sequencing was performed on T cells isolated from PBMCs. The receptors derive from a human donor in good health. CDR3s include the opening cysteine and the closing phenylalanine or tryptophan. A D gene is named only where the DNA matches it firmly. Where a row states a size, it is once, few, many or the class of an expanded clone; other rows omit it.

clone size	CDR3 length	V gene	J gene	D gene	CDR3 protein	CDR3 DNA
.	20	TRBV28	TRBJ2-5	TRBD1	CASSLKGRWGTGGIQETQYF	TGTGCCAGCAGTTTAAAGGGGAGATGGGGGACAGGGGGAATCCAAGAGACCCAGTACTTC
.	13	TRBV6-4	TRBJ1-3	.	CPPSKISGNTIYF	TGCCCTCCGAGTAAAATCTCTGGAAACACCATATATTTT
.	13	TRBV19	TRBJ2-5	TRBD2	CASSRLAQETQYF	TGTGCCAGTAGTAGACTAGCACAAGAGACCCAGTACTTC
.	16	TRBV5-1	TRBJ2-3	TRBD2	CASSRGSVDGTDTQYF	TGCGCCAGCTCCCGCGGGAGCGTTGACGGCACAGATACGCAGTATTTT
.	15	TRBV5-1	TRBJ1-4	TRBD1	CASSIGQGGGEKLFF	TGCGCCAGCAGCATAGGACAGGGGGGAGGCGAAAAACTGTTTTTT
.	15	TRBV27	TRBJ2-1	TRBD2	CASTQGLAGNNEQFF	TGTGCCAGCACCCAAGGACTAGCGGGCAACAATGAGCAGTTCTTC
.	15	TRBV28	TRBJ2-3	TRBD1	CASTLLTGAADTQYF	TGTGCCAGCACTTTACTAACAGGGGCCGCAGATACGCAGTATTTT
.	16	TRBV4-1	TRBJ1-2	.	CASSQDPSGRGYGYTF	TGCGCCAGCAGCCAAGACCCCTCTGGCAGGGGCTATGGCTACACCTTC
.	16	TRBV28	TRBJ2-5	.	CASSPLQGSGGETQYF	TGTGCCAGCAGCCCATTACAGGGGTCCGGGGGAGAGACCCAGTACTTC
.	16	TRBV28	TRBJ2-5	TRBD2	CASSLAWREGRGSQYF	TGTGCCAGCAGTTTAGCCTGGCGGGAGGGCCGGGGTTCCCAGTACTTC
.	14	TRBV6-6	TRBJ2-6	.	CASRTPSGANVLTF	TGTGCCAGCAGGACTCCCTCTGGGGCCAACGTCCTGACTTTC
.	11	TRBV9	TRBJ2-1	.	CASSQANEQFF	TGTGCCAGCAGTCAGGCCAATGAGCAGTTCTTC
once	17	TRBV7-9	TRBJ2-2	TRBD1	CASRLRDRDVNTGELFF	TGTGCCAGCAGGCTCCGGGACAGGGATGTAAACACCGGGGAGCTGTTTTTT
.	15	TRBV7-9	TRBJ2-1	TRBD2	CASSALAGGRWEQFF	TGTGCCAGCAGCGCCTTAGCGGGGGGGCGGTGGGAGCAGTTCTTC
.	14	TRBV11-2	TRBJ2-7	.	CASSLGQHSYEQYF	TGTGCCAGCAGCTTAGGACAACACTCCTACGAGCAGTACTTC
.	16	TRBV18	TRBJ2-7	TRBD2	CASSQNIAGGLNEQYF	TGTGCCAGCTCACAAAATATAGCGGGGGGGCTTAACGAGCAGTACTTC
.	14	TRBV13	TRBJ2-1	TRBD2	CASIPRGLEAEQFF	TGTGCCAGCATCCCCCGAGGACTAGAGGCTGAGCAGTTCTTC
.	16	TRBV27	TRBJ1-5	TRBD1	CASSMGTGYSNQPQHF	TGTGCCAGCAGTATGGGGACAGGGTATAGCAATCAGCCCCAGCATTTT
once	16	TRBV25-1	TRBJ2-5	.	CASSDFAQEIQETQYF	TGTGCCAGCAGTGATTTCGCACAGGAGATCCAAGAGACCCAGTACTTC
.	20	TRBV5-5	TRBJ2-6	.	CASSPGSTRTNSSGANVLTF	TGTGCCAGCAGCCCGGGATCGACACGGACGAACAGCTCTGGGGCCAACGTCCTGACTTTC